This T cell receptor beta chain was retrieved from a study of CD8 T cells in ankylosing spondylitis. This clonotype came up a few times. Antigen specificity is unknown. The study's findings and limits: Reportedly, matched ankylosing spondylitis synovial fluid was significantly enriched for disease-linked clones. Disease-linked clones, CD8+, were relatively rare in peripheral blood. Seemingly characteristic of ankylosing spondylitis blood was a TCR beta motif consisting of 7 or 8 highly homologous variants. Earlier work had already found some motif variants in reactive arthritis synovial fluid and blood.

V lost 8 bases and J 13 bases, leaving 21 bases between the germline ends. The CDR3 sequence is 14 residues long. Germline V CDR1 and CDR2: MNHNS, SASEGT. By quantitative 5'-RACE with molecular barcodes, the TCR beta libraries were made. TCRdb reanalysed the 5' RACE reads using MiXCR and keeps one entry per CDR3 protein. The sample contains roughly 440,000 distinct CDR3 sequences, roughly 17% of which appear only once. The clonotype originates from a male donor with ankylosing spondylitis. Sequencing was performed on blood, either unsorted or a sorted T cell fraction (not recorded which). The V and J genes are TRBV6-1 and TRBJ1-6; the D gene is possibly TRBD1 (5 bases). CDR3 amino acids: CASQYEGQSGPLHF. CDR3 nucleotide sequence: TGTGCCAGCCAATACGAGGGGCAGTCGGGGCCCCTCCACTTT.